This note documents a single TCR beta chain sequence. The antigen is unknown. Vbeta (60) and Jbeta (13) primers were used in the PCR. Sequencing used immunoSEQ multiplex PCR; TCRdb keeps in-frame clones, though not all of them. The table lists more than 200,000 clones, about 79% of them singletons, with around 1.9% in the top ten. This specimen belongs to a study of cytomegalovirus exposure and HLA in healthy donors. Turning to the study itself: A prior analysis found about 120 million unique TCR beta sequences from around 190 million T cells. Early released data had around 88 million unique TCRs, all coming from HLA-typed donors. Study-wide results and limits: The authors later linked a missense DCLRE1C variant to TCR beta V- and J-gene trimming. In all likelihood, a cluster of highly shared sequence variants was a sequencing artifact.

V was trimmed by 6 bases and J by 7 bases, leaving 10 bases between them. Germline V lookup: CDR1 MNHNS, CDR2 SASEGT. There are 13 residues in the CDR3. The sample consisted of PBMCs. The chain carries TRBV6-1 and TRBJ1-6; D uncertain. The source of this sequence is a male donor in good health and CMV-seronegative. The CDR3 DNA sequence: TGTGCCAGCAGCCGGGAAGACAATTCACCCCTCCACTTT. Protein sequence: CASSREDNSPLHF.